This T cell receptor beta chain was identified in a study of T cells after yellow fever vaccination. TCRdb re-called the 5' RACE reads with MiXCR, one entry per CDR3 protein. Here the sample spans fewer than 500,000 distinct CDR3 sequences, about 19% being singletons. The V and J ends lost 6 bases and 3 bases, in that order; junction bases with no gene match: 9. This CDR3 contains 16 residues. The V and J genes are TRBV12-3 or TRBV12-4 and TRBJ2-2; 8 nucleotides match TRBD2. The source is a man aged 18 to 30 who received the YFV17D yellow fever vaccine. This specimen consisted of PBMCs, obtained before the yellow fever booster vaccination. CDR3 amino acids: CASRPTGGGYTGELFF. The CDR3 DNA follows: TGTGCCAGCAGACCCACCGGCGGGGGGTACACCGGGGAGCTGTTTTTT.